Listed below are T cell receptor beta chains from one sample, sequenced in a study of blood T cell repertoires in COVID-19. The data were produced by immunoSEQ multiplex PCR, yet TCRdb's version contains in-frame clones alone and is incomplete. The sample lists 300,000 to 450,000 clones, about 90% occurring once. The sequencing input was peripheral blood. The receptors shown here come from a woman aged 25 to 45 with COVID-19, enrolled during active disease. Both conserved end residues are part of each CDR3. D genes are given only for firm matches. Expanded clones are given a class, and other clones once, few, many or no size at all.

TRBV7-6	TRBJ2-7	NA	TRBD2	TGTGCCAGCAGCTCACTAGCGACCTCCTACGAGCAGTACTTC	CASSSLATSYEQYF
TRBV19	TRBJ1-6	NA	NA	TGTGCCAGTAAGGAGGGAGTCGCCTATAATTCACCCCTCCACTTT	CASKEGVAYNSPLHF
TRBV5-5	TRBJ1-4	NA	NA	TGTGCCAGCAGCTTTTCTGCAGTTAATGAAAAACTGTTTTTT	CASSFSAVNEKLFF
TRBV7-2	TRBJ2-3	NA	TRBD2	TGTGCCAGCAGCCCAGCAGCGGGAGGGTTCACAGATACGCAGTATTTT	CASSPAAGGFTDTQYF
TRBV30	TRBJ2-2	NA	TRBD2	TGTGCCTGGAATAGCGGGAGTTTCGCCGGGGAGCTGTTTTTT	CAWNSGSFAGELFF
TRBV11-2	TRBJ2-3	NA	NA	TGTGCCACGGGAGAAGGCACAGATACGCAGTATTTT	CATGEGTDTQYF
TRBV7-9	TRBJ1-1	NA	NA	TGTGCCAGCAGCAGAAACAGGGATGCAAACACTGAAGCTTTCTTT	CASSRNRDANTEAFF
TRBV7-2	TRBJ1-5	NA	TRBD1	TGTGCCAGCAGTACTGACAGGGCGGGTCAGCCCCAGCATTTT	CASSTDRAGQPQHF
TRBV7-9	TRBJ2-7	NA	NA	TGTGCCAGCAGCTTAGTAGGGAAAGGACTTTATTACGAGCAGTACTTC	CASSLVGKGLYYEQYF
TRBV27	TRBJ2-1	NA	TRBD2	TGTGCCTCCGCCCCAGCGGGAGGGTCCTACAATGAGCAGTTCTTC	CASAPAGGSYNEQFF
TRBV30	TRBJ2-7	NA	TRBD2	TGTGCCTGGGTTCCTAGCGGTCTATCGGAGCAGTACTTC	CAWVPSGLSEQYF
TRBV10-3	TRBJ1-6	NA	NA	TGTGCCATCACTGGGGGGAATAATTCACCCCTCCACTTT	CAITGGNNSPLHF
TRBV30	TRBJ1-5	once	NA	NA	CAWGSGTGAGRHF
TRBV6-5	TRBJ1-1	NA	NA	TGTGCCTGCTCGGGGAGAAACACTGAAGCTTTCTTT	CACSGRNTEAFF
TRBV27	TRBJ2-7	NA	TRBD2	TGTGCCAGCAGTTTAAGGGGACTAGCGGGGTCCTACGAGCAGTACTTC	CASSLRGLAGSYEQYF
TRBV28	TRBJ2-2	NA	TRBD1	TGTGCCAGCAGCCCGGGACAGGGAGGCACCGGGGAGCTGTTTTTT	CASSPGQGGTGELFF
TRBV19	TRBJ2-5	NA	NA	TGTGCCAGTAGCACAGGAGCTGAGACCCAGTACTTC	CASSTGAETQYF
TRBV6-2/TRBV6-3	TRBJ2-3	NA	TRBD2	TGTGCCAGCAGTTGGATACCACTAGCGGGAGGGACAGATACGCAGTATTTT	CASSWIPLAGGTDTQYF
TRBV2	TRBJ1-2	NA	TRBD1	TGTGCCAGCACCCGGGACAGGGTCGGTGGCTATGGCTACACCTTC	CASTRDRVGGYGYTF
TRBV18	TRBJ1-2	NA	NA	TGTGCCAGCTCACCACTGGGAGGGGCTGGCTACACCTTC	CASSPLGGAGYTF
TRBV3-1/TRBV3-2	TRBJ2-5	NA	TRBD2	TGTGCCAGCAGCCAAGAATGGGATAGCGGGAGTTTGAAGACCCAGTACTTC	CASSQEWDSGSLKTQYF
TRBV5-6	TRBJ2-1	once	TRBD2	TGTGCCAGCAGCTTGTCGGCTAGCGGGATAAACGAGCAGTTCTTC	CASSLSASGINEQFF
TRBV7-6	TRBJ2-1	once	NA	TGTGCCAGCAGCTCCACATACAATGAGCAGTTCTTC	CASSSTYNEQFF
TRBV11-2	TRBJ2-7	NA	NA	TGTGCCAGCAGCTTAGATGCAGGGATGTACGAGCAGTACTTC	CASSLDAGMYEQYF
TRBV18	TRBJ1-3	few	TRBD1	TGTGCCAGCTCAACAACTTCGGGACAGGGAGGAAACACCATATATTTT	CASSTTSGQGGNTIYF
TRBV27	TRBJ1-1	NA	NA	TGTGCCAGCAGTTTATTTGGGGGCCTTGAAGCTTTCTTT	CASSLFGGLEAFF
TRBV9	TRBJ1-3	NA	NA	TGTGCCAGCAGCGCCGGCAGGGGCGGTGGAAACACCATATATTTT	CASSAGRGGGNTIYF
TRBV5-1	TRBJ2-1	NA	TRBD2	TGCGCCAGCAGCCCCACGGGACTAGCGGGATCCGGTGAGCAGTTCTTC	CASSPTGLAGSGEQFF
TRBV3-1/TRBV3-2	TRBJ1-6	NA	TRBD1	TGTGCCAGCAGCCAAGTCCAGGGGGCTTCGCCCCTCCACTTT	CASSQVQGASPLHF
TRBV7-9	TRBJ2-7	once	TRBD2	TGTGCCAGCAGCTTCCTAGCGCGGGGGGCCTCTTCCTACGAGCAGTACTTC	CASSFLARGASSYEQYF
TRBV7-3	TRBJ2-1	NA	NA	TGTGCCAGCAGCTTAGGACTCTACAATGAGCAGTTCTTC	CASSLGLYNEQFF
TRBV4-3	TRBJ1-6	NA	TRBD1	TGCGCCAGCAGCCAGGACAGGGCTAATTCACCCCTCCACTTT	CASSQDRANSPLHF
TRBV18	TRBJ1-3	NA	TRBD1	TGTGCCAGCTCACCTCAGGGGGCAGCAGGAAACACCATATATTTT	CASSPQGAAGNTIYF
TRBV2	TRBJ2-3	NA	NA	TGTGCCAGCAGTGAACAAGGGGGGGCAGATACGCAGTATTTT	CASSEQGGADTQYF
TRBV5-4	TRBJ1-4	NA	TRBD1	TGTGCCAGCAGCTACGACAGGGGCTCAACTAATGAAAAACTGTTTTTT	CASSYDRGSTNEKLFF
TRBV27	TRBJ2-1	NA	TRBD2	TGTGCCACCGTCCCAGCGGGAGCTTACAATGAGCAGTTCTTC	CATVPAGAYNEQFF
TRBV18	TRBJ1-3	NA	NA	TGTGCCAGCTCACCCGAGGCTGGAAACACCATATATTTT	CASSPEAGNTIYF
TRBV15	TRBJ2-6	NA	NA	TGTGCCACCAGCAGACTACCGACCAGGAGGACGACTTCAGACTCTGGGGCCAACGTCCTGACTTTC	CATSRLPTRRTTSDSGANVLTF
TRBV6-5	TRBJ2-1	NA	NA	TGTGCCACCACTCGCGGGGTTGAGCAGTTCTTC	CATTRGVEQFF
TRBV7-9	TRBJ1-2	NA	TRBD1	TGTGCCAGCAGCCTCCGGGACAGGGGGAGTAAGGGCTATGGCTACACCTTC	CASSLRDRGSKGYGYTF
TRBV4-3	TRBJ2-1	NA	NA	TGCGCCAGCAGCCAACGGCGGGGACCCTACAATGAGCAGTTCTTC	CASSQRRGPYNEQFF
TRBV20-1	TRBJ2-7	NA	NA	TGCAGTGCTAGTAGTAACAGCTACTACGAGCAGTACTTC	CSASSNSYYEQYF
TRBV5-1	TRBJ1-4	NA	NA	TGCGCCAGCAGCTCGGGGGGAGGTGAAAAACTGTTTTTT	CASSSGGGEKLFF
TRBV7-8	TRBJ2-3	NA	TRBD1	TGTGCCAGCAGCTTAGAGGGGGCAGCAGATACGCAGTATTTT	CASSLEGAADTQYF
TRBV6-4	TRBJ2-7	NA	TRBD1	TGTGCCAGCAGCGTAGGACAGGGGCCCTACTACGAGCAGTACTTC	CASSVGQGPYYEQYF
TRBV5-5	TRBJ1-2	NA	NA	TGTGCCAGCCGAGCCCAGGGATGGAACTATGGCTACACCTTC	CASRAQGWNYGYTF
TRBV28	TRBJ2-1	NA	TRBD1	TGTGCCAGCAGTGCTGGGACAGGGAACAATGAGCAGTTCTTC	CASSAGTGNNEQFF
TRBV6-5	TRBJ2-7	NA	TRBD2	TGTGCCAGCAGGCAACTAGCGGGAGGAACCTACGAGCAGTACTTC	CASRQLAGGTYEQYF
TRBV3-1/TRBV3-2	TRBJ1-6	NA	NA	TGTGCCAGCAGCCTTAATGTCGGGGGTTCACCCCTCCACTTT	CASSLNVGGSPLHF
TRBV29-1	TRBJ1-3	NA	NA	TGCAGCGGCCGACAGGCCTCTGGAAACACCATATATTTT	CSGRQASGNTIYF
TRBV2	TRBJ2-7	NA	NA	TGTGCCAGCAGTGAAGTCGGGGACTACGAGCAGTACTTC	CASSEVGDYEQYF
TRBV21-1	TRBJ2-3	once	NA	TGTGCCAGCAGCAAAGCGAGTTTCCTAGCGGGCACAGATACGCAGTATTTT	CASSKASFLAGTDTQYF
TRBV19	TRBJ1-6	NA	TRBD1	TGTGCCACCTCCGGGACAGTGTTTTCACCCCTCCACTTT	CATSGTVFSPLHF
TRBV11-2	TRBJ2-7	NA	TRBD2	TGTGCCAGCAGCTTAGGATTCCTAGCGGGAGGCGAGCAGTACTTC	CASSLGFLAGGEQYF
TRBV7-2	TRBJ2-1	NA	NA	TGTGCCAGCAGCCTCACCAGGGTAAGTGAGCAGTTCTTC	CASSLTRVSEQFF